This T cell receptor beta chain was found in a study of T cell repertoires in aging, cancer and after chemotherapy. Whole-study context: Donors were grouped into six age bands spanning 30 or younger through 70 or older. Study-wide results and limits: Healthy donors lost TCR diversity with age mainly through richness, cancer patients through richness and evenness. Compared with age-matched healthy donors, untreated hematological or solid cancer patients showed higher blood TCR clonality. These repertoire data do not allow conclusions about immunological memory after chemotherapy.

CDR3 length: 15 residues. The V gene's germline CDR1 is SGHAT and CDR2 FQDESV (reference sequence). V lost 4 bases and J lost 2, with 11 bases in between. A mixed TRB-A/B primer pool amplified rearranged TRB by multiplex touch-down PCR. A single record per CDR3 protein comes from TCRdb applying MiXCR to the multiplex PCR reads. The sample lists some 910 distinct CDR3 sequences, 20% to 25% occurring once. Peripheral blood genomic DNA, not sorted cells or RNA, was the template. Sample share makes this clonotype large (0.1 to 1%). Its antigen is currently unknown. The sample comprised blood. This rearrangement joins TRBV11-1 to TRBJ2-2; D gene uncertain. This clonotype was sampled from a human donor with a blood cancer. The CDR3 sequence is CASSYLDGNTGELFF. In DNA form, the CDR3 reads TGTGCCAGCAGCTACTTGGACGGAAACACCGGGGAGCTGTTTTTT. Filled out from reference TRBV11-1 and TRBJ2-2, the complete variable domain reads EAEVAQSPRYKITEKSQAVAFWCDPISGHATLYWYRQILGQGPELLVQFQDESVVDDSQLPKDRFSAERLKGVDSTLKIQPAELGDSAMYLCASSYLDGNTGELFFGEGSRLTVL.